Listed here is a single T cell receptor beta chain. The CDR3 covers 15 residues. V lost 1 base and J lost 5; bases outside the gene matches: 2. CDR1 is SEHNR and CDR2 is FQNEAQ in the germline V gene (reference sequence). Method: immunoSEQ multiplex PCR; TCRdb's copy keeps in-frame clones and lacks some. The sample lists 200,000 to 250,000 clones, 84% seen once, with about 10% in the top ten. This entry belongs to a study of blood T cell repertoires in COVID-19. The sequence was collected from a man aged 45-65 years with active or convalescent COVID-19. The genes are TRBV7-9 and TRBJ2-2; 9 positions agree with TRBD1. Sequencing was performed on peripheral blood. The CDR3 region is CASSLVTGGTGELFF. The DNA of the CDR3 is TGTGCCAGCAGCTTAGTGACAGGGGGGACCGGGGAGCTGTTTTTT.